Below, 15 T cell receptor beta chains from the same sample are listed, as sequenced in a study of blood T cell repertoires in COVID-19. Clones were sequenced by immunoSEQ multiplex PCR, and TCRdb holds only the in-frame ones, with some missing. The sample has around 60,000 clones; less than 90% are singletons. The sample was peripheral blood. These receptors all stem from a man between 60 and 75 years old with COVID-19, enrolled during active disease.

The chain carries TRBV19 and TRBJ2-5; maybe TRBD2 (6 bases). V lost 5 bases and J lost 2, with 9 bases in between. The CDR3 is 13 residues long. The germline V gene has CDR1 LNHDA and CDR2 SQIVND (reference sequence). The CDR3 protein is CASSVLAQETQYF. CDR3 in DNA: TGTGCCAGTAGTGTACTAGCTCAAGAGACCCAGTACTTC.

This rearrangement joins TRBV7-3 to TRBJ2-1; D is perhaps TRBD2 (5 bases). V gave up 1 base and J gave up 6 bases, with 10 bases separating them. Germline V gene data show CDR1 as SGHTA and CDR2 as FQGTGA. There are 14 residues in the CDR3. The DNA for the CDR3 is TGTGCCAGCAGCTTAAGTAGCGTCGGCAATGAGCAGTTCTTC. This gives the protein CASSLSSVGNEQFF.

V usage is TRBV30 and J usage is TRBJ1-1; D is uncertain. The V end was cut by 2 bases, the J end by 1 base, with 8 bases between. CDR3 length: 13 amino acids. Germline V gene data show CDR1 as GTSNPN and CDR2 as SVGIG (reference sequence). CDR3 DNA sequence: TGTGCCTGGAGTCCGAGGGCGAACACTGAAGCTTTCTTT. Translation: CAWSPRANTEAFF.

The chain combines TRBV30 with TRBJ1-1; no clear D gene. CDR1 is GTSNPN and CDR2 is SVGIG in the germline V gene (reference sequence). Trimming stripped 6 bases from V and 3 bases from J, with 17 bases between. The length of the CDR3 is 14 residues. CDR3 amino acids: CACPAEFRDTEAFF. The DNA of the CDR3 is TGTGCCTGCCCGGCGGAATTCCGGGACACTGAAGCTTTCTTT.

This chain uses TRBV13 with TRBJ1-5, with 9 bases matching TRBD1. Germline assignment: CDR1 PRHDT and CDR2 FYEKMQ (reference sequence). The J segment lost 7 bases and the V segment lost 4 bases, leaving 5 bases of the junction unmatched. The CDR3 totals 14 residues. The CDR3 DNA is TGTGCCAGCAGCTACGGGACAGGGTTCCAGCCCCAGCATTTT. It specifies CASSYGTGFQPQHF. The full variable domain, its missing parts supplied by reference TRBV13 and TRBJ1-5, is AAGVIQSPRHLIKEKRETATLKCYPIPRHDTVYWYQQGPGQDPQFLISFYEKMQSDKGSIPDRFSAQQFSDYHSELNMSSLELGDSALYFCASSYGTGFQPQHFGDGTRLSIL.

The chain links TRBV19 to TRBJ2-3; TRBD2 matches 11 bases. The CDR3 runs 16 residues. J gave up 0 bases and V 3 bases, and 2 bases lay outside the gene matches. Germline CDR1 is LNHDA and CDR2 is SQIVND (reference sequence). CDR3 nucleotide sequence: TGTGCCAGTAGTATGGGACTAGCGGTTAGCACAGATACGCAGTATTTT. Translation: CASSMGLAVSTDTQYF. The full variable domain, completed using reference TRBV19 and TRBJ2-3, is DGGITQSPKYLFRKEGQNVTLSCEQNLNHDAMYWYRQDPGQGLRLIYYSQIVNDFQKGDIAEGYSVSREKKESFPLTVTSAQKNPTAFYLCASSMGLAVSTDTQYFGPGTRLTVL.

This clone came up a few times. The genes are TRBV11-2 and TRBJ2-7, with 7 bases aligning to TRBD1. V was clipped by 6 bases and J by 2 bases; unmatched bases: 7. CDR3 length equals 14 residues. Germline V lookup: CDR1 SGHAT, CDR2 FQNNGV. This chain's CDR3 is CASSTQGTTYEQYF. The CDR3 nucleotides are TGTGCCAGCAGTACACAGGGGACGACCTACGAGCAGTACTTC.

This chain connects TRBV28 to TRBJ1-4, with D perhaps matching TRBD1 (6 bases). V was shortened by 5 bases and J by 7 bases, with 17 bases between the two germline ends. Germline CDR1 is MDHEN and CDR2 is SYDVKM. The CDR3 extends over 15 amino acids. This CDR3 is CASSTGLRSVEKLFF. Here the CDR3 DNA reads TGTGCCAGCAGTACAGGGTTAAGATCTGTTGAAAAACTGTTTTTT.

V is TRBV5-5 and J is TRBJ1-3; maybe TRBD1 (6 bases). Germline V gene data show CDR1 as SGHKS and CDR2 as YYEKEE (reference sequence). V was trimmed by 4 bases and J by 2 bases, leaving 16 bases between them. CDR3 size: 16 residues. CDR3 bases: TGTGCCAGCAGCGCCGCAGGGGCTCGGGCTGGAAACACCATATATTTT. Encoded protein: CASSAAGARAGNTIYF.

The chain is built from TRBV5-4 and TRBJ2-1; D may be TRBD1 (6 bases). Between the trimmed V and J ends, which lost 5 bases and 0 bases, there was a span of 12 bases. The CDR3 covers 15 residues. Germline CDR1 and CDR2: SGHNT and YYREEE (reference sequence). CDR3 in amino acids: CASRPDSNSYNEQFF. CDR3 sequence (DNA): TGTGCCAGCAGACCGGACAGTAACTCCTACAATGAGCAGTTCTTC.

The J gene is TRBJ2-1, the V gene TRBV10-1, with 9 bases matching TRBD1. The CDR3 sequence is 17 residues long. V gave up 0 bases and J gave up 7 bases; unmatched junction bases: 10. Germline CDR1 and CDR2: WNHNN and SYGVQD (reference sequence). The CDR3 DNA is TGCGCCAGCAGTGAGTCGTTGGGTTTGACAGGGGGGAATGAGCAGTTCTTC. It is translated as CASSESLGLTGGNEQFF.

This chain links TRBV28 with TRBJ1-4; D is uncertain. CDR1 is MDHEN, CDR2 SYDVKM, per germline. V was clipped by 6 bases and J by 8 bases, with 16 bases between them. The CDR3 runs to 14 residues. CDR3 DNA sequence: TGTGCCAGCAGCCGAGCCTTGGAGCAGGAAAAACTGTTTTTT. It encodes CASSRALEQEKLFF. Together with reference TRBV28 and TRBJ1-4, the CDR3 gives the full variable domain: DVKVTQSSRYLVKRTGEKVFLECVQDMDHENMFWYRQDPGLGLRLIYFSYDVKMKEKGDIPEGYSVSREKKERFSLILESASTNQTSMYLCASSRALEQEKLFFGSGTQLSVL.

V is TRBV5-1 and J is TRBJ2-1; 9 bases match TRBD1. The CDR3 is made up of 14 amino acids. The germline V gene has CDR1 SGHRS and CDR2 YFSETQ. The V segment lost 3 bases and the J segment 9 bases; nucleotides outside the gene matches: 7. The CDR3 spells CASSSLQGAGEQFF. CDR3 bases: TGCGCCAGCAGCTCCTTACAGGGGGCGGGTGAGCAGTTCTTC.

The CDR3 DNA is TGCGCCAGCAGATTAGACAGGGAGCGCTACCATGGCTACACCTTC. It codes for CASRLDRERYHGYTF. This rearrangement joins TRBV5-1 to TRBJ1-2; 7 bases fit TRBD1. J lost 6 bases, V lost 5 bases, and 13 bases had no gene match. CDR3 length equals 15 residues. Germline V gene data show CDR1 as SGHRS and CDR2 as YFSETQ.

The rearrangement uses TRBV5-1 and TRBJ2-5; D possibly corresponds to TRBD1 (5 bases). Looked up from germline, CDR1 is SGHRS and CDR2 is YFSETQ. Trimming left V 0 bases short and J 5 bases short, with 17 bases between. The CDR3 has 16 amino acids. The CDR3 here is CASSLAGRERWETQYF. The CDR3 bases are TGCGCCAGCAGCTTGGCTGGCAGGGAAAGATGGGAGACCCAGTACTTC.